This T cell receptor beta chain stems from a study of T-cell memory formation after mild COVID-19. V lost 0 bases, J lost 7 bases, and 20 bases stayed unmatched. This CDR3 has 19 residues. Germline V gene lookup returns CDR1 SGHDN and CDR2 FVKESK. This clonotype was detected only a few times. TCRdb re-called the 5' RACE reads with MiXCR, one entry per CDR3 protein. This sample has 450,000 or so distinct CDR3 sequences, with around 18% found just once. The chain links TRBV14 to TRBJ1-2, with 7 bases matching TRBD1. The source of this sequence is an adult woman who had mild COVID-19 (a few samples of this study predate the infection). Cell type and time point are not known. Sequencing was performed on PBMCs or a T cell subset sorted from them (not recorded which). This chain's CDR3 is CASSQELGTVLWASGGYTF. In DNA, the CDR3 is TGTGCCAGCAGCCAAGAACTCGGGACAGTTCTTTGGGCTTCGGGTGGCTACACCTTC.